The 23 T cell receptor beta chains in this list originate from one sample, sequenced in a study of early T cells in non-severe SARS-CoV-2 infection. TCRdb re-derived calls from the 5' RACE reads in MiXCR, one entry per CDR3 protein. The sample comprises 17,000 or so distinct CDR3 sequences, roughly 5.4% of which are singletons, and 6.5% to 7.5% rests with the top ten. The sample here was whole blood, taken at baseline. The source of these receptors is an adult who was a healthcare worker with PCR-confirmed SARS-CoV-2 infection or an uninfected control (not recorded which).

This clonotype was detected ten times or more. This chain connects TRBV5-5 to TRBJ1-1; D is uncertain. The length of the CDR3 is 14 residues. The V gene's germline CDR1 is SGHKS and CDR2 YYEKEE (reference sequence). Trimming stripped 0 bases from V and 5 bases from J, with 11 bases between. The CDR3 here is CASSLAAGRTEAFF. The CDR3 region has the DNA TGTGCCAGCAGCTTGGCCGCCGGGAGGACTGAAGCTTTCTTT.

This clonotype has a handful of counts. The chain carries TRBV20-1 and TRBJ2-7; 8 nucleotides align to TRBD1. Germline CDR1 and CDR2: DFQATT and SNEGSKA (reference sequence). V lost 6 bases to trimming and J lost 0 bases; unmatched junction nucleotides: 7. This CDR3 is 14 amino acids long. CDR3 protein: CSAHRQGSSYEQYF. CDR3 nucleotide sequence: TGCAGTGCCCACCGACAGGGGAGCTCCTACGAGCAGTACTTC.

By share, this clonotype counts as medium-sized. CDR3 in DNA: TGTGCCAGCAGTGAAGATGACGGGCCCCATAACTATGGCTACACCTTC. This encodes CASSEDDGPHNYGYTF. The chain recombines TRBV2 with TRBJ1-2; D remains ambiguous. This CDR3 spans 16 amino acids. V lost 1 base, J lost 1 base, and 13 bases lay in between. Germline loops: CDR1 SNHLY, CDR2 FYNNEI.

This clonotype was seen repeatedly, ten times or more. This chain uses TRBV6-1 with TRBJ2-7; TRBD1 is a possible D gene (7 bases). Per the germline V gene, CDR1 is MNHNS and CDR2 is SASEGT. CDR3 length: 14 amino acids. Trimming took off 2 bases at V and 0 bases at J, with 8 bases between the two ends. The CDR3: CASSEQGGSYEQYF. In DNA, the CDR3 is TGTGCCAGCAGTGAACAGGGGGGCTCCTACGAGCAGTACTTC.

This clonotype was recorded at least ten times. V usage is TRBV13 and J usage is TRBJ1-2; unclear D gene. The germline V gene encodes CDR1 PRHDT and CDR2 FYEKMQ (reference sequence). The CDR3 contains 15 residues. V was shortened by 4 bases and J by 8 bases, with 20 bases between the two germline ends. The CDR3 bases are TGTGCCAGCAGCTCAAAATCCACCTATAAGGAAGGCTACACCTTC. This encodes CASSSKSTYKEGYTF.

This clonotype occurred many times. The genes are TRBV28 and TRBJ2-7; 10 nucleotides align to TRBD2. J was trimmed by 2 bases and V by 6 bases; bases with no gene match: 4. Germline assignment: CDR1 MDHEN and CDR2 SYDVKM. This CDR3 spans 14 amino acids. CDR3 in DNA: TGTGCCAGCAGAACTAGCGGGGAGACCTACGAGCAGTACTTC. Protein: CASRTSGETYEQYF.

This clonotype was seen a handful of times. The chain is built from TRBV18 and TRBJ2-7; 8 bases fit TRBD2. CDR3 length: 13 residues. Germline V CDR1 and CDR2: KGHSH, LQKENI. V trimming: 2 bases; J trimming: 5 bases; junction bases outside the gene matches: 2. CDR3 nucleotide sequence: TGTGCCAGCTCACCAGACGGGGGGGACGAGCAGTACTTC. Encoded protein: CASSPDGGDEQYF.

This clonotype was seen repeatedly, ten times or more. The chain couples TRBV7-2 to TRBJ1-1, with TRBD1 as a possible D gene (5 bases). This CDR3 is built from 14 residues. Germline CDR1 and CDR2: SGHTA and FQGNSA. Between the trimmed V and J ends, which lost 3 bases and 1 base, there was a span of 9 bases. This CDR3 reads CASSLFTGNTEAFF. The CDR3 DNA is TGTGCCAGCAGCTTGTTTACAGGGAACACTGAAGCTTTCTTT.

This clonotype was observed at least ten times. This rearrangement joins TRBV5-4 to TRBJ1-4; TRBD1 aligns across 8 bases. V lost 2 bases and J lost 8; bases outside the gene matches: 11. Germline lookup yields CDR1 SGHNT and CDR2 YYREEE (reference sequence). This CDR3 spans 16 amino acids. The CDR3 protein is CASSLLSRDRKEKLFF. CDR3 in DNA: TGTGCCAGCAGCTTATTATCCCGGGACAGGAAGGAAAAACTGTTTTTT.

This clonotype occurred many times. CDR3 nucleotide sequence: TGTGCCAGCAGTTTGACTAGCGGGGGGGGAGAGACCCAGTACTTC. Protein: CASSLTSGGGETQYF. The V call is TRBV6-6, the J call TRBJ2-5, with 14 nucleotides matching TRBD2. J was trimmed by 4 bases and V by 4 bases; bases with no gene match: 2. There are 15 residues in the CDR3. Germline V lookup: CDR1 MNHNY, CDR2 SVGAGI (reference sequence).

This clonotype was detected only a few times. The gene calls are TRBV7-8 and TRBJ2-3; 11 bases match TRBD2. This CDR3 comprises 16 residues. V shed 5 bases, J shed 2 bases, and the junction held 6 bases outside the gene matches. Germline-derived CDR1 and CDR2 are SGHVS and FQNEAQ. The CDR3 nucleotides read TGTGCCAGCAGCATTAGCGGGGGGGACTCCACAGATACGCAGTATTTT. Translation: CASSISGGDSTDTQYF.

This clonotype has a count of ten or more. The chain has TRBV6-2 or TRBV6-3 and TRBJ2-7, with D perhaps TRBD1 (6 bases). The V end lost 5 bases, the J end lost 2 bases, and 16 bases lay between the germline ends. The CDR3 covers 15 residues. CDR1 is MNHEY, CDR2 SVGEGT, per germline. The DNA for the CDR3 is TGTGCCAGCAGTCTGGACAGACTCTTACCCTACGAGCAGTACTTC. Amino acids: CASSLDRLLPYEQYF.

With regard to this clonotype: This clone may be a read error of a much larger clone one base away. V and J are TRBV6-6 and TRBJ1-6; D gene ambiguous. Germline values: CDR1 MNHNY, CDR2 SVGAGI (reference sequence). Trimming took 4 bases from V and 7 from J, leaving 17 bases between them. The CDR3 contains 16 residues. The CDR3 DNA reads as TGTGCCAGCAGTTCTAATGCCAGAGCGCTAAATTCACCCCTCCACTTT. Translating it yields CASSSNARALNSPLHF.

This clonotype was detected ten times or more. CDR3 loop: CASSTGDSLQETQYF. The CDR3 bases are TGTGCCAGCAGCACCGGGGACAGCCTCCAAGAGACCCAGTACTTC. The chain recombines TRBV7-6 with TRBJ2-5; 7 nucleotides line up with TRBD1. After removal of 5 bases from V and 1 base from J, the junction contained 7 bases not matched to a gene. The CDR3 sequence is 15 residues long. Germline V gene lookup returns CDR1 SGHVS and CDR2 FNYEAQ.

This clonotype was seen many times. The chain employs TRBV28 and TRBJ2-1; TRBD1 might be the D (6 bases). The germline V gene encodes CDR1 MDHEN and CDR2 SYDVKM. This CDR3 has 11 residues. The CDR3 DNA follows: TGTGTCGGCGCCAGGGGCAATGAGCAGTTCTTC. Its translation is CVGARGNEQFF.

In regard to this clonotype: An end of the junction differs from the germline gene, which may be a read error. The chain recombines TRBV25-1 with TRBJ2-3, with TRBD1 matching 7 bases. Germline assignment: CDR1 MGHDK and CDR2 SYGVNS. The CDR3 extends over 14 amino acids. This CDR3 reads CASSLDRYTHTQYF. CDR3 DNA sequence: TGTGCCAGCAGTTTGGACAGGTACACACATACGCAGTATTTT. The full variable domain, rest sourced from reference TRBV25-1 and TRBJ2-3, is EADIYQTPRYLVIGTGKKITLECSQTMGHDKMYWYQQDPGMELHLIHYSYGVNSTEKGDLSSESTVSRIRTEHFPLTLESARPSHTSQYLCASSLDRYTHTQYFGPGTRLTVL.

This clonotype was seen repeatedly, ten times or more. The chain recombines TRBV20-1 with TRBJ1-3; no reliable D call. The V end lost 6 bases, the J end lost 0 bases, and 18 bases lay between the germline ends. In germline, CDR1 is DFQATT, CDR2 SNEGSKA (reference sequence). This CDR3 has 16 amino acids. The DNA of the CDR3 is TGCAGTGCCCGAGTGGTAGCGTCTCTCTCTGGAAACACCATATATTTT. As protein: CSARVVASLSGNTIYF.

This clonotype came up many times. The chain links TRBV11-1 to TRBJ2-2; no clear D gene. The CDR3 contains 16 residues. Looked up from germline, CDR1 is SGHAT and CDR2 is FQDESV (reference sequence). The germline V and J ends were trimmed by 0 bases and 1 base, with 9 bases remaining between them. The DNA of the CDR3 is TGTGCCAGCAGCTTAGCACCGAGCGAGAACACCGGGGAGCTGTTTTTT. Protein sequence: CASSLAPSENTGELFF.

This clonotype was recorded many times. This chain uses TRBV5-1 with TRBJ2-5, with D perhaps matching TRBD1 (6 bases). V lost 4 bases and J 5 bases, leaving 18 bases between the germline ends. Germline CDR1 reads SGHRS; CDR2 reads YFSETQ. The CDR3 is 15 amino acids. The CDR3 loop reads CASSLRNGQMETQYF. CDR3 DNA sequence: TGCGCCAGCAGCCTCCGAAACGGACAGATGGAGACCCAGTACTTC.

This clonotype was observed at least ten times. The chain couples TRBV30 to TRBJ1-1; D is perhaps TRBD1 (5 bases). The CDR3 runs to 15 residues. V was pared by 5 bases and J by 3 bases, with 19 bases between. Looked up from germline, CDR1 is GTSNPN and CDR2 is SVGIG (reference sequence). CDR3 loop: CAWDDSGEGDTEAFF. In DNA, the CDR3 is TGTGCCTGGGACGACTCCGGGGAAGGGGACACTGAAGCTTTCTTT.

This clonotype was picked up many times. The J gene is TRBJ1-4, the V gene TRBV7-2; tentative D call: TRBD1 (5 bases). The CDR3 is 14 residues long. Germline-derived CDR1 and CDR2 are SGHTA and FQGNSA. V dropped 1 base and J dropped 7 bases, with 10 bases sitting between them. CDR3 bases: TGTGCCAGCAGCTTAGACAGGCGTGTTGAAAAACTGTTTTTT. Translation gives CASSLDRRVEKLFF. Full variable domain (outside the CDR3, taken from reference TRBV7-2 and TRBJ1-4): GAGVSQSPSNKVTEKGKDVELRCDPISGHTALYWYRQSLGQGLEFLIYFQGNSAPDKSGLPSDRFSAERTGGSVSTLTIQRTQQEDSAVYLCASSLDRRVEKLFFGSGTQLSVL.

J is TRBJ1-1 and V is TRBV11-2, with D tentatively TRBD1 (5 bases). With 6 bases removed from V and 6 bases from J, the gap between germline ends came to 11 bases. The CDR3 length is 12 residues. CDR1 and CDR2 from the germline V gene are SGHAT and FQNNGV. CDR3 sequence: CASRGEYAEAFF. CDR3 in DNA: TGTGCCAGCAGAGGGGAGTACGCTGAAGCTTTCTTT.

This clonotype was recorded at least ten times. The V gene is TRBV7-3, the J gene TRBJ2-1; TRBD2 matches 13 bases. Germline V gene sequence: CDR1 SGHTA, CDR2 FQGTGA. J was trimmed by 6 bases and V by 5 bases; bases with no gene match: 4. This CDR3 has 15 residues. CDR3 residues: CASSQLAGGLNEQFF. CDR3 coding DNA: TGTGCCAGCAGCCAACTAGCGGGGGGGCTCAATGAGCAGTTCTTC.